A selection of T cell receptor beta chains follows, all from one sample in a study of technical replicates of blood from several donors. Only in-frame clones appear in the TCRdb table, and some are missing; sequencing was by immunoSEQ multiplex PCR. The data contain about 73,000 clones, roughly nine tenths of them singletons. Sequencing used PBMCs. Source of these receptors: a human donor in good health. Some clones in this sample may be carry-over from other donors' samples. The CDR3 runs from the conserved cysteine through the conserved F or W. The order of the fields is J gene, clone size, V gene, D gene, CDR3 DNA, CDR3 protein. A D gene is named only where the DNA matches it firmly. Expanded clones are given a class, and other clones once, few, many or no size at all.

J gene: TRBJ2-5
clone size: NA
V gene: TRBV5-1
D gene: NA
CDR3 DNA: TGCGCCAGCAGCTTGGTTTTCCTAGCCCAAGAGACCCAGTACTTC
CDR3 protein: CASSLVFLAQETQYF

J gene: TRBJ2-5
clone size: NA
V gene: TRBV30
D gene: NA
CDR3 DNA: TGTGCCTGGAGTTGGGCAGAAGAGACCCAGTACTTC
CDR3 protein: CAWSWAEETQYF

J gene: TRBJ1-5
clone size: NA
V gene: TRBV5-1
D gene: NA
CDR3 DNA: TGCGCCAGCAGCTTGGACGGAGGCAATCAGCCCCAGCATTTT
CDR3 protein: CASSLDGGNQPQHF

J gene: TRBJ2-7
clone size: NA
V gene: TRBV10-3
D gene: TRBD2
CDR3 DNA: TGTGCCATCAGTGGGGGACTAGCGGACCAGAGCTCCTACGAGCAGTACTTC
CDR3 protein: CAISGGLADQSSYEQYF

J gene: TRBJ1-1
clone size: NA
V gene: TRBV7-9
D gene: NA
CDR3 DNA: TGTGCCAGCAGCTTGTCCGGGTCTGAAGCTTTCTTT
CDR3 protein: CASSLSGSEAFF

J gene: TRBJ1-5
clone size: NA
V gene: TRBV28
D gene: TRBD1
CDR3 DNA: TGTGCCAGCAGTCCCAGAACAGGGGGAGACAATCAGCCCCAGCATTTT
CDR3 protein: CASSPRTGGDNQPQHF

J gene: TRBJ1-3
clone size: NA
V gene: TRBV7-9
D gene: NA
CDR3 DNA: TGTGCCAGCAGCTCCGAGGCAGGGCCTGGAAACACCATATATTTT
CDR3 protein: CASSSEAGPGNTIYF

J gene: TRBJ2-7
clone size: NA
V gene: TRBV19
D gene: NA
CDR3 DNA: TGTGCCAGTAGTATCGAAGCATACTACGAGCAGTACTTC
CDR3 protein: CASSIEAYYEQYF

J gene: TRBJ2-3
clone size: NA
V gene: TRBV5-1
D gene: TRBD2
CDR3 DNA: TGCGCCAGCAGAACAGGGACTAGCGGAAAAACAGATACGCAGTATTTT
CDR3 protein: CASRTGTSGKTDTQYF

J gene: TRBJ2-7
clone size: NA
V gene: TRBV19
D gene: TRBD1
CDR3 DNA: TGTGCCAGTAGTCTACAGGGGAACTACGAGCAGTACTTC
CDR3 protein: CASSLQGNYEQYF

J gene: TRBJ2-6
clone size: NA
V gene: TRBV6-5
D gene: NA
CDR3 DNA: TGTGCCAGCAGTTACGACACTGGGGCCAACGTCCTGACTTTC
CDR3 protein: CASSYDTGANVLTF

J gene: TRBJ2-5
clone size: NA
V gene: TRBV4-3
D gene: NA
CDR3 DNA: TGCGCCAGCAGCCCGGAGGAAGAGACCCAGTACTTC
CDR3 protein: CASSPEEETQYF

J gene: TRBJ1-3
clone size: NA
V gene: TRBV7-6
D gene: NA
CDR3 DNA: TGTGCCAGCAGCAAACCCCGGGGGATCTCTGGAAACACCATATATTTT
CDR3 protein: CASSKPRGISGNTIYF

J gene: TRBJ2-3
clone size: NA
V gene: TRBV2
D gene: TRBD2
CDR3 DNA: TGTGCCAGCACGGTTACTAGCGGGAGGGGAACGCAGTATTTT
CDR3 protein: CASTVTSGRGTQYF

J gene: TRBJ1-2
clone size: NA
V gene: TRBV4-2
D gene: TRBD1
CDR3 DNA: TGTGCCAGCAGCCCCAAGTTCGACAGGGGTTCTGGGTATGGCTACACCTTC
CDR3 protein: CASSPKFDRGSGYGYTF

J gene: TRBJ2-5
clone size: NA
V gene: TRBV19
D gene: TRBD2
CDR3 DNA: TGTGCCAGTAGTGGACCCGGGGTTCTAGCGGGGAGGGAGACCCAGTACTTC
CDR3 protein: CASSGPGVLAGRETQYF

J gene: TRBJ1-2
clone size: NA
V gene: TRBV14
D gene: TRBD1
CDR3 DNA: TGTGCCAGCAGCCAAAGTACCGGGACAGGGGCGTTTGGCTACACCTTC
CDR3 protein: CASSQSTGTGAFGYTF

J gene: TRBJ2-1
clone size: NA
V gene: TRBV6-5
D gene: TRBD2
CDR3 DNA: TGTGCCAGCAGGCGGCGGGAGGGCTATGGTGAGCAGTTCTTC
CDR3 protein: CASRRREGYGEQFF

J gene: TRBJ2-2
clone size: NA
V gene: TRBV9
D gene: TRBD2
CDR3 DNA: TGTGCCAGCAGCGGGGGTGGTAGCGGGAGTCCCGGGGAGCTGTTTTTT
CDR3 protein: CASSGGGSGSPGELFF

J gene: TRBJ2-1
clone size: medium-sized
V gene: TRBV5-1
D gene: TRBD2
CDR3 DNA: TGCGCCAGCAGCTTAAGCGGGGGGTACAATGAGCAGTTCTTC
CDR3 protein: CASSLSGGYNEQFF

J gene: TRBJ2-7
clone size: once
V gene: TRBV13
D gene: TRBD2
CDR3 DNA: TGTGCCAGCAGCGTCTCCGGGGGGAGCCGGGGATACGAGCAGTACTTC
CDR3 protein: CASSVSGGSRGYEQYF

J gene: TRBJ2-1
clone size: NA
V gene: TRBV5-4
D gene: TRBD2
CDR3 DNA: TGTGCCAGCAGCGACCGGTGGGCGGGAGGGTACAATGAGCAGTTCTTC
CDR3 protein: CASSDRWAGGYNEQFF

J gene: TRBJ1-6
clone size: NA
V gene: TRBV14
D gene: TRBD1
CDR3 DNA: TGTGCCAGCAGTCGTGACAGGGCATATAATTCACCCCTCCACTTT
CDR3 protein: CASSRDRAYNSPLHF

J gene: TRBJ2-1
clone size: NA
V gene: TRBV6-6
D gene: NA
CDR3 DNA: TGTGCCACCGCTGCCAGGGTGAGCAATGAGCAGTTCTTC
CDR3 protein: CATAARVSNEQFF

J gene: TRBJ2-7
clone size: NA
V gene: TRBV7-2
D gene: NA
CDR3 DNA: TGTGCCAGCAGCTTCGGACTAAAGGTTGACGAGCAGTACTTC
CDR3 protein: CASSFGLKVDEQYF

J gene: TRBJ2-7
clone size: NA
V gene: TRBV19
D gene: NA
CDR3 DNA: TGTGCCAGTAGACAGAAGACAGGCCCCAGCTCCTACGAGCAGTACTTC
CDR3 protein: CASRQKTGPSSYEQYF

J gene: TRBJ2-1
clone size: NA
V gene: TRBV27
D gene: NA
CDR3 DNA: TGTGCCAGCAGTTTTCGGACAGCTTACTACAATGAGCAGTTCTTC
CDR3 protein: CASSFRTAYYNEQFF

J gene: TRBJ2-3
clone size: NA
V gene: TRBV7-3
D gene: TRBD1
CDR3 DNA: TGTGCCAGTAAACAGGGGATAGCCACAGATACGCAGTATTTT
CDR3 protein: CASKQGIATDTQYF

J gene: TRBJ2-3
clone size: NA
V gene: TRBV6-4
D gene: TRBD2
CDR3 DNA: TGTGCCAGCAGCCCCGGGACTAGCGGCACAGATACGCAGTATTTT
CDR3 protein: CASSPGTSGTDTQYF

J gene: TRBJ1-5
clone size: NA
V gene: TRBV30
D gene: NA
CDR3 DNA: TGTGCCTGGGACTCAGGGGCTCAGCCCCAGCATTTT
CDR3 protein: CAWDSGAQPQHF

J gene: TRBJ2-2
clone size: NA
V gene: TRBV7-9
D gene: NA
CDR3 DNA: TGTGCCAGCAGCTACCCGGGAATCAACACCGGGGAGCTGTTTTTT
CDR3 protein: CASSYPGINTGELFF

J gene: TRBJ2-1
clone size: NA
V gene: TRBV7-9
D gene: NA
CDR3 DNA: TGTGCCAGCAGCTTACGGGACACGGGCTACAATGAGCAGTTCTTC
CDR3 protein: CASSLRDTGYNEQFF

J gene: TRBJ2-1
clone size: NA
V gene: TRBV7-2
D gene: NA
CDR3 DNA: TGTGCCAGCAGCTCTCCTCGACAGTACAATGAGCAGTTCTTC
CDR3 protein: CASSSPRQYNEQFF

J gene: TRBJ2-3
clone size: NA
V gene: TRBV5-6
D gene: TRBD2
CDR3 DNA: TGTGCCAGCAGCTTGTTGCTAGCGGGAACAGCGGGCACAGATACGCAGTATTTT
CDR3 protein: CASSLLLAGTAGTDTQYF

J gene: TRBJ2-3
clone size: NA
V gene: TRBV30
D gene: TRBD1
CDR3 DNA: TGTGCCTGGAGTGTAGGCCAGGGGGTAGATACGCAGTATTTT
CDR3 protein: CAWSVGQGVDTQYF

J gene: TRBJ1-1
clone size: NA
V gene: TRBV7-8
D gene: TRBD1
CDR3 DNA: TGTGCCAGCAGCTCACAGGGGACGGTGAACACTGAAGCTTTCTTT
CDR3 protein: CASSSQGTVNTEAFF

J gene: TRBJ2-3
clone size: NA
V gene: TRBV6-5
D gene: NA
CDR3 DNA: TGTGCCACCTGTCGGGGGTTTACAGCGGATACGCAGTATTTT
CDR3 protein: CATCRGFTADTQYF

J gene: TRBJ2-2
clone size: few
V gene: TRBV5-4
D gene: TRBD2
CDR3 DNA: TGTGCCAGCAGCTTATTAGCGGGACTAGCGGGGCCAAACACCGGGGAGCTGTTTTTT
CDR3 protein: CASSLLAGLAGPNTGELFF

J gene: TRBJ1-6
clone size: NA
V gene: TRBV7-8
D gene: TRBD1
CDR3 DNA: TGTGCCACCAGGGGGAGCTCCTATAATTCACCCCTCCACTTT
CDR3 protein: CATRGSSYNSPLHF

J gene: TRBJ2-5
clone size: once
V gene: TRBV4-3
D gene: TRBD1
CDR3 DNA: TGCGCCAGCAGCCAAACAGGGGGCGCGGGGGAGACCCAGTACTTC
CDR3 protein: CASSQTGGAGETQYF

J gene: TRBJ2-1
clone size: NA
V gene: TRBV6-5
D gene: TRBD2
CDR3 DNA: TGTGCCAGCAGTTTTCGCCCTAGCGGAGCCTACAATGAGCAGTTCTTC
CDR3 protein: CASSFRPSGAYNEQFF

J gene: TRBJ2-3
clone size: once
V gene: TRBV2
D gene: TRBD2
CDR3 DNA: TGTGCCAGCAGTGAACCCCTAGCGGGGGGCACAGATACGCAGTATTTT
CDR3 protein: CASSEPLAGGTDTQYF

J gene: TRBJ1-1
clone size: NA
V gene: TRBV20-1
D gene: NA
CDR3 DNA: TGCAGTCCGGGGAGCACTGAAGCTTTCTTT
CDR3 protein: CSPGSTEAFF

J gene: TRBJ1-1
clone size: NA
V gene: TRBV4-1
D gene: NA
CDR3 DNA: TGCGCCAGCAGCCCTAATTGGGGAGGGCCCACTGAAGCTTTCTTT
CDR3 protein: CASSPNWGGPTEAFF